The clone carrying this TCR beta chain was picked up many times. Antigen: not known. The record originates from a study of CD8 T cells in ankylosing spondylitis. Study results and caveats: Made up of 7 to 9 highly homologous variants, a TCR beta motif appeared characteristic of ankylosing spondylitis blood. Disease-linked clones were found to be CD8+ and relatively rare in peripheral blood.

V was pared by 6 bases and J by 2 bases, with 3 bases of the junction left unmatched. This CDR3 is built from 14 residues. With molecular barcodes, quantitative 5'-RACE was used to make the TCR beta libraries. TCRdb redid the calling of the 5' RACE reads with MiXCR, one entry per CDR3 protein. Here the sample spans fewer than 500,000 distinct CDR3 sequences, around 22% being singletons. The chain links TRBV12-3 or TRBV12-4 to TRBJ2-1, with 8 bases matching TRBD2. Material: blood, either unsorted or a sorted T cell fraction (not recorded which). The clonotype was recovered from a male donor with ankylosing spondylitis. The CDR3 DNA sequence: TGTGCCAGCAGCCTTAGCGGGGCCTACAATGAGCAGTTCTTC. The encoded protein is CASSLSGAYNEQFF.